This T cell receptor beta chain came from a study of T-cell memory formation after mild COVID-19. Background on the study: The TCR clusters were mostly specific to one donor. Study-wide results and caveats: Pre-infection memory held some responding clones, suggesting pre-existing cross-reactive T cells responded.

This clonotype was seen at least ten times. Antigen unknown. Sample barcodes and UMIs were carried by the TCR alpha and TCR beta cDNA libraries that 5'RACE generated with constant-segment primers. TCRdb processed the 5' RACE reads anew with MiXCR; each CDR3 protein has one entry. The sample consists of roughly 50,000 distinct CDR3 sequences, roughly an eighth of them appearing once. Trimming stripped 2 bases from V and 1 base from J, with 5 bases between. The CDR3 extends over 13 amino acids. The V call is TRBV12-3 or TRBV12-4, the J call TRBJ1-1, with D unresolved. The source material was PBMCs or a T cell subset sorted from them (not recorded which). The TCR comes from a man aged 18 to 35 who had mild COVID-19 (a few samples of this study predate the infection). Cell type and time point are not known. CDR3 amino acids: CASSLMENTEAFF. In DNA, the CDR3 is TGTGCCAGCAGTTTAATGGAGAACACTGAAGCTTTCTTT.